This passage covers 9 T cell receptor beta chains from one sample sequenced in a study of spatial heterogeneity in lung cancer. Via MiXCR, TCRdb re-called the 5' RACE reads, giving one row per CDR3 protein. Counted here are 45,000 to 55,000 distinct CDR3 sequences, about 5.8% occurring once; the ten biggest clones make up more than 9.5%. Time point reported: sample taken at primary tumor resection. The input material, whole RNA from tumor, nontumor lung or frozen PBMC, was sequenced unsorted. This sample comprised PBMCs, obtained at surgery. The receptors were sampled from a male donor with early-stage non-small cell lung cancer.

This clonotype was recorded at least ten times. The rearrangement joins TRBV19 to TRBJ2-3; D is perhaps TRBD1 (5 bases). This CDR3 comprises 15 residues. CDR1 and CDR2 (germline): LNHDA, SQIVND (reference sequence). With 1 base removed from V and 2 bases from J, the gap between germline ends came to 10 bases. CDR3 in amino acids: CASSIGQGFTDTQYF. The CDR3, as DNA: TGTGCCAGTAGTATAGGGCAGGGTTTCACAGATACGCAGTATTTT. Filled out from reference TRBV19 and TRBJ2-3, the complete variable domain reads DGGITQSPKYLFRKEGQNVTLSCEQNLNHDAMYWYRQDPGQGLRLIYYSQIVNDFQKGDIAEGYSVSREKKESFPLTVTSAQKNPTAFYLCASSIGQGFTDTQYFGPGTRLTVL.

This clonotype appeared many times. The chain combines TRBV10-3 with TRBJ2-1; the match to TRBD1 covers 9 bases. The germline V gene encodes CDR1 ENHRY and CDR2 SYGVKD. CDR3 size: 15 residues. The V and J ends lost 2 bases and 4 bases, in that order; junction bases with no gene match: 3. The CDR3 sequence: CAISETGGPYNEQFF. CDR3 bases: TGTGCCATCAGTGAGACAGGGGGCCCTTACAATGAGCAGTTCTTC.

This clonotype occurred many times. The gene calls are TRBV4-1 and TRBJ1-6, with D hard to call. This CDR3 region has 13 residues. Germline V gene sequence: CDR1 MGHRA, CDR2 YSYEKL. Trimming took 4 bases from V and 10 from J, leaving 11 bases between them. The DNA of the CDR3 is TGCGCCAGCAGCCCCGGTCTCGGCTCACCCCTCCACTTT. This encodes CASSPGLGSPLHF.

This clonotype came up many times. CDR3 sequence (DNA): TGTGCCAGCAGCTTAGCCGCACAGAATTCACCCCTCCACTTT. It yields the protein CASSLAAQNSPLHF. The genes are TRBV7-8 and TRBJ1-6; the D is unclear. The germline V gene encodes CDR1 SGHVS and CDR2 FQNEAQ. Trimming took off 0 bases at V and 7 bases at J, with 7 bases between the two ends. This CDR3 is built from 14 residues.

This clonotype has ten or more counts. The chain recombines TRBV9 with TRBJ2-2, with 9 bases matching TRBD1. Germline V gives CDR1 SGDLS, CDR2 YYNGEE. This CDR3 region has 16 residues. V lost 4 bases, J lost 3 bases, and 7 bases stayed unmatched. CDR3 in DNA: TGTGCCAGCAGCAAAGGGACAGGGAAGGACACCGGGGAGCTGTTTTTT. Translated, it gives CASSKGTGKDTGELFF. Drawing the rest from reference TRBV9 and TRBJ2-2, the complete variable domain is DSGVTQTPKHLITATGQRVTLRCSPRSGDLSVYWYQQSLDQGLQFLIQYYNGEERAKGNILERFSAQQFPDLHSELNLSSLELGDSALYFCASSKGTGKDTGELFFGEGSRLTVL.

This clonotype was seen just once. A single base separates this from a much larger clone, so it may be a read error. Given the absence of the conserved phenylalanine or tryptophan at the CDR3 end, a read error is likely. The chain recombines TRBV5-4 with TRBJ2-5; 7 nucleotides line up with TRBD2. The V gene's germline CDR1 is SGHNT and CDR2 YYREEE (reference sequence). V shed 4 bases and J 2 bases; nucleotides not matched to a gene: 2. This CDR3 contains 13 residues. CDR3 nucleotide sequence: TGTGCCAGCAGCGCCGGGGGGCAAGAGACCCAGTACTAC. Its protein is CASSAGGQETQYY.

This clonotype occurred a few times. The gene calls are TRBV5-6 and TRBJ2-4, with 7 nucleotides matching TRBD2. CDR1 SGHDT and CDR2 YYEEEE come from the germline V gene. After removal of 3 bases from V and 7 bases from J, the junction contained 4 bases not matched to a gene. This CDR3 has 13 amino acids. The CDR3 region has the DNA TGTGCCAGCAGCTACGGACTAGTGAACATTCAGTACTTC. Amino acids: CASSYGLVNIQYF. Complete variable domain (other parts from reference TRBV5-6 and TRBJ2-4): DAGVTQSPTHLIKTRGQQVTLRCSPKSGHDTVSWYQQALGQGPQFIFQYYEEEERQRGNFPDRFSGHQFPNYSSELNVNALLLGDSALYLCASSYGLVNIQYFGAGTRLSVL.

The chain recombines TRBV5-1 with TRBJ2-7; 12 bases line up with TRBD2. The CDR3 is made up of 16 amino acids. Germline V gene data show CDR1 as SGHRS and CDR2 as YFSETQ. J gave up 2 bases and V 4 bases, and 7 bases lay outside the gene matches. CDR3 residues: CASSDGTSGQTYEQYF. The CDR3 DNA reads as TGCGCCAGCAGCGATGGGACTAGCGGGCAGACCTACGAGCAGTACTTC.

This clonotype was seen repeatedly, ten times or more. The chain uses TRBV7-9 and TRBJ1-1; the match to TRBD1 covers 11 bases. The CDR3 loop spans 17 amino acids. Germline CDR1 reads SEHNR; CDR2 reads FQNEAQ (reference sequence). Trimming cost V 0 bases and J 4 bases; bases outside gene matches: 7. CDR3 residues: CASSLAVDRGLSTEAFF. CDR3 in DNA: TGTGCCAGCAGCTTAGCTGTGGACAGGGGGCTGAGCACTGAAGCTTTCTTT.